These T cell receptor beta chains were read from a single sample in a study of T cells after yellow fever vaccination. MiXCR, run by TCRdb on the 5' RACE reads, gives a single entry per CDR3 protein. The table includes some 350,000 distinct CDR3 sequences, 8.7% detected once. The input for sequencing was PBMCs, taken on the day of the first yellow fever vaccination. The origin of the receptors is a young man who received the YFV17D yellow fever vaccine. Both conserved end residues are part of each CDR3. D genes are given only for firm matches. Size is stated for part of the rows, as once, few or many counts, or as a class when the clone is expanded.

many,TRBJ2-5,TRBV18,-,TGTGCCAGCTCACGGGACATCCAAGAGACCCAGTACTTC,CASSRDIQETQYF
few,TRBJ1-5,TRBV20-1,-,TGCAGTGCTAGACCGGGAGGTCAGCCCCAGCATTTT,CSARPGGQPQHF
many,TRBJ1-6,TRBV5-1,-,TGCGCCAGCAGCTTGATGTACCAGGGTTCAAGTTCACCCCTCCACTTT,CASSLMYQGSSSPLHF
few,TRBJ2-5,TRBV10-3,-,TGTGCCATCAGTGAGCAGACGAGACAAGAGACCCAGTACTTC,CAISEQTRQETQYF
few,TRBJ1-1,TRBV12-3/TRBV12-4,-,TGTGCCAGCAGTTTAGCCCCCACTGAAGCTTTCTTT,CASSLAPTEAFF
few,TRBJ2-3,TRBV28,TRBD1,TGTGCCAGCAGTTTTCCACAACAGGGGGGAGGAGATACGCAGTATTTT,CASSFPQQGGGDTQYF
-,TRBJ2-5,TRBV7-9,-,TGTGCCAGCACCCCGGGGACACTCTACCGCGAAGAGACCCAGTACTTC,CASTPGTLYREETQYF
-,TRBJ2-1,TRBV6-5,-,TGTGCCAGCAGTTACGGGGGGCCCAATGAGCAGTTCTTC,CASSYGGPNEQFF
many,TRBJ1-2,TRBV20-1,-,TGCAGTGCTAGTTTACACCCCAGCGCCAACTATGGCTACACCTTC,CSASLHPSANYGYTF
-,TRBJ2-2,TRBV5-1,-,TGCGCCAGCAGCTCAGGGGAGAACACCGGGGAGCTGTTTTTT,CASSSGENTGELFF
-,TRBJ1-2,TRBV4-2,TRBD1,TGTGCCAGCAGCCAATCGGACAGGACCTATGGCTACACCTTC,CASSQSDRTYGYTF
-,TRBJ1-5,TRBV7-9,-,TGTGCCAGCAGCTCCGGGGAGATTAGCAATCAGCCCCAGCATTTT,CASSSGEISNQPQHF
few,TRBJ2-2,TRBV4-3,TRBD1,TGCGCCAGCAGCCAAGAAGAGACAGGGGTATCGTACACCGGGGAGCTGTTTTTT,CASSQEETGVSYTGELFF
-,TRBJ2-2,TRBV11-2,-,TGTGCCAGCAGCTTTGGCGACACCTACACCGGGGAGCTGTTTTTT,CASSFGDTYTGELFF
-,TRBJ2-3,TRBV7-9,-,TGTGCCAGCAGCTCCACTGGGGGCAGCACAGATACGCAGTATTTT,CASSSTGGSTDTQYF
many,TRBJ1-5,TRBV4-2,-,TGTGCCAGCAGCCAAGTGAGGGGGGGCAATCAGCCCCAGCATTTT,CASSQVRGGNQPQHF
-,TRBJ2-2,TRBV14,-,TGTGCCAGCAGCTTGCCGGGGGCGAACACCGGGGAGCTGTTTTTT,CASSLPGANTGELFF
-,TRBJ1-2,TRBV9,TRBD1,TGTGCCAGCAGCGTGAAGGGACAGGGGGATAGGGACTATGGCTACACCTTC,CASSVKGQGDRDYGYTF
-,TRBJ2-3,TRBV7-9,-,TGTGCCAGCAGCTTAGATACAGGGTTAGATACGCAGTATTTT,CASSLDTGLDTQYF
-,TRBJ2-3,TRBV15,TRBD1,TGTGCCACCAGCAGCCGGGACAGGGTTTTCGCAGATACGCAGTATTTT,CATSSRDRVFADTQYF
few,TRBJ2-5,TRBV29-1,-,TGCAGCGTTAAGGAGGGGGCCCCCCAAGAGACCCAGTACTTC,CSVKEGAPQETQYF
few,TRBJ2-7,TRBV27,-,TGTGCCAGCGGGGTAACAGGGATCTACGAGCAGTACTTC,CASGVTGIYEQYF
-,TRBJ1-1,TRBV20-1,-,TGCAGTGCGACCAGACACACGAACACTGAAGCTTTCTTT,CSATRHTNTEAFF